The entry that follows covers one T cell receptor (beta chain) sequence. What it binds is unknown. Trimming cost V 4 bases and J 2 bases, with 13 bases left between them. The CDR3 is 15 residues long. Per germline, CDR1 SGDLS and CDR2 YYNGEE. The sample is drawn from a study of cytomegalovirus exposure and HLA in healthy donors. Study-level findings and limits: In an earlier analysis, in 587 donors, most V segments appeared productive either ~90% or ~30% of the time. Several of the most significant clusters were apparently associated with common viral pathogens in a later analysis. In a later analysis, across HLA loci, associated TCR counts were highest for DRB1, lowest for HLA-C.

Amplification used 60 Vbeta primers and 13 Jbeta primers. Sequencing was performed with immunoSEQ multiplex PCR; in TCRdb, only in-frame clones are kept and a portion is missing. The table shows about 130,000 clones, with around four fifths occurring only once. Sequenced sample: PBMCs. The clonotype comes from a boy aged 2 to 10 in good health and CMV-seronegative. The rearrangement joins TRBV9 to TRBJ2-1; D gene unclear. CDR3 amino acids: CASSHNTSPYNEQFF. DNA for the CDR3: TGTGCCAGCAGCCATAATACATCCCCCTACAATGAGCAGTTCTTC.